This entry lists 18 T cell receptor beta chains sequenced from one sample in a study of early stage breast cancer tumors. Generated by immunoSEQ multiplex PCR, the TCRdb table keeps only in-frame clones and is missing some. The repertoire holds some 4,000 clones, with about 70% as singletons. Material for sequencing was breast tumor tissue. The source of these receptors is a person in their forties with breast cancer.

The chain couples TRBV2 to TRBJ2-5, with a possible D match to TRBD2 (5 bases). CDR1 is SNHLY and CDR2 is FYNNEI in the germline V gene. The CDR3 loop spans 13 amino acids. Deletions cut 6 bases from V and 2 bases from J, with 10 bases between. CDR3 DNA sequence: TGTGCCAGCAGCGGGGAGAGTCAAGAGACCCAGTACTTC. Its protein is CASSGESQETQYF.

V and J are TRBV5-1 and TRBJ2-1; the D is unclear. CDR3 size: 16 residues. Germline CDR1 and CDR2: SGHRS and YFSETQ. Trimming took 4 bases from V and 0 from J, leaving 14 bases between them. CDR3 in amino acids: CASSILGTSSYNEQFF. The CDR3 coding sequence is TGCGCCAGCAGCATACTCGGCACCAGCTCCTACAATGAGCAGTTCTTC.

This rearrangement joins TRBV7-9 to TRBJ1-2; D is undetermined. Germline V gives CDR1 SEHNR, CDR2 FQNEAQ (reference sequence). V lost 1 base and J 5 bases, leaving 8 bases between the germline ends. The CDR3 is 13 amino acids. CDR3 amino acids: CASSLGWRYGYTF. CDR3 sequence (DNA): TGTGCCAGCAGCTTAGGTTGGAGGTATGGCTACACCTTC.

The rearrangement links TRBV29-1 to TRBJ1-2; D may be TRBD1 (5 bases). The CDR3 length is 12 residues. Germline V gene data show CDR1 as SQVTM and CDR2 as ANQGSEA. Trimming left V 4 bases short and J 7 bases short, with 13 bases between. As DNA, the CDR3 is TGCAGCGTTGGGGGCAGGATAGGTGGCTACACCTTC. Translation: CSVGGRIGGYTF.

V gene TRBV30 combines with J gene TRBJ2-7; 7 bases fit TRBD2. Germline trimming cut 5 bases from V and 7 bases from J; bases unmatched to any gene: 8. Germline CDR1 and CDR2: GTSNPN and SVGIG (reference sequence). The CDR3 runs 12 residues. In DNA, the CDR3 is TGTGCCTGGGGGAGGGCCGGATCAGAGCAGTACTTC. Translating gives CAWGRAGSEQYF. The full variable domain, completed using reference TRBV30 and TRBJ2-7, is SQTIHQWPATLVQPVGSPLSLECTVEGTSNPNLYWYRQAAGRGLQLLFYSVGIGQISSEVPQNLSASRPQDRQFILSSKKLLLSDSGFYLCAWGRAGSEQYFGPGTRLTVT.

The chain joins TRBV5-1 to TRBJ1-5; 10 bases are a match to TRBD1. After removal of 4 bases from V and 8 bases from J, the junction contained 12 bases not matched to a gene. The CDR3 totals 16 residues. Germline CDR1 and CDR2: SGHRS and YFSETQ. For the CDR3, the DNA is TGCGCCAGCAGCCCCGGGACAGGGGAAGGGTGGAAGCCCCAGCATTTT. Protein sequence: CASSPGTGEGWKPQHF.

V gene TRBV9 combines with J gene TRBJ2-1; D possibly uses TRBD1 or TRBD2 (5 bases each). This CDR3 has 15 residues. The germline gives CDR1 SGDLS, CDR2 YYNGEE. V shed 2 bases and J shed 8 bases, with 17 bases lying between them. CDR3 sequence reads: CASSVRGTAEDEQFF. The DNA for the CDR3 is TGTGCCAGCAGCGTTAGAGGGACGGCCGAGGATGAGCAGTTCTTC.

The chain is built from TRBV6-5 and TRBJ1-1, with D possibly being TRBD1 (5 bases). Germline CDR1 reads MNHEY; CDR2 reads SVGAGI. The CDR3 contains 14 residues. Trimming stripped 2 bases from V and 3 bases from J, with 10 bases between. The CDR3, as DNA: TGTGCCAGCAGTTACGAGGGGTTGGACACTGAAGCTTTCTTT. Its translation is CASSYEGLDTEAFF.

This chain links TRBV29-1 with TRBJ2-1; 13 positions agree with TRBD2. Looked up from germline, CDR1 is SQVTM and CDR2 is ANQGSEA. Trimming took 7 bases from V and 8 from J; bases not matched to a gene: 11. This CDR3 is 15 amino acids long. CDR3 bases: TGCAGCGCCCACCTGGGACTAGCGGGGCCCTATGAGCAGTTCTTC. Translation: CSAHLGLAGPYEQFF.

A few counts support this clone. CDR3 sequence: CASGGTSGRQRSYNEQFF. For the CDR3, the DNA is TGTGCCAGCGGTGGGACTAGCGGGAGGCAACGCTCCTACAATGAGCAGTTCTTC. The chain carries TRBV7-9 and TRBJ2-1; 15 bases are shared with TRBD2. V trimming: 8 bases; J trimming: 0 bases; junction bases outside the gene matches: 8. The germline V gene has CDR1 SEHNR and CDR2 FQNEAQ (reference sequence). This CDR3 region has 18 residues.

The CDR3 DNA follows: TGTGCCAGTAGGGAAGGACAGGGAACCTATGGCTACACCTTC. It specifies CASREGQGTYGYTF. The V and J genes are TRBV19 and TRBJ1-2, with TRBD1 matching over 8 bases. The germline V gene has CDR1 LNHDA and CDR2 SQIVND (reference sequence). The junction had 7 bases not matched to a gene; V was cut back by 6 bases and J by 4 bases. The CDR3 contains 14 residues.

This chain joins TRBV27 and TRBJ2-1; 7 nucleotides align to TRBD2. V trimming: 0 bases; J trimming: 8 bases; junction bases outside the gene matches: 4. CDR1 and CDR2 from the germline V gene are MNHEY and SMNVEV (reference sequence). The CDR3 runs 14 residues. Here the CDR3 DNA reads TGTGCCAGCAGTTTATCGGAGCGGGGTCATGAGCAGTTCTTC. Protein: CASSLSERGHEQFF.

This rearrangement joins TRBV5-5 to TRBJ1-2; a weak D match, TRBD1 (5 bases). The germline CDR1 and CDR2 sequences are SGHKS and YYEKEE (reference sequence). The CDR3 runs 13 residues. V lost 3 bases to trimming and J lost 2 bases, with 8 bases between them. For the CDR3, the DNA is TGTGCCAGCAGCTCAGGGCAGAACTATGGCTACACCTTC. It specifies CASSSGQNYGYTF.

The genes are TRBV2 and TRBJ2-7, with D tentatively TRBD2 (5 bases). The germline V gene encodes CDR1 SNHLY and CDR2 FYNNEI. The germline V and J ends were trimmed by 11 bases and 0 bases, with 11 bases remaining between them. This CDR3 contains 12 residues. DNA of the CDR3: TGTGCCTCGGGGTCGACCTCCTACGAGCAGTACTTC. Translated: CASGSTSYEQYF.

The count of this clone is one. The chain uses TRBV2 and TRBJ1-2; D not certain. V lost 1 base and J 5 bases, leaving 17 bases between the germline ends. The CDR3 length is 16 residues. Germline CDR1 reads SNHLY; CDR2 reads FYNNEI. The CDR3 region has the DNA TGTGCCAGCAGTGAAGGGGCCCTATCGACCGGGTATGGCTACACCTTC. This sequence encodes CASSEGALSTGYGYTF.

This chain uses TRBV7-3 with TRBJ2-1; D uncertain. This CDR3 has 13 residues. The germline gives CDR1 SGHTA, CDR2 FQGTGA. V lost 2 bases and J lost 7, with 9 bases in between. For the CDR3, the DNA is TGTGCCAGCAGCTTACAACCGACAAATGAGCAGTTCTTC. The encoded protein is CASSLQPTNEQFF.

This clone has a handful of counts. The chain is built from TRBV19 and TRBJ1-5; D gene ambiguous. Germline CDR1 is LNHDA and CDR2 is SQIVND (reference sequence). V dropped 3 bases and J dropped 2 bases, with 8 bases sitting between them. The CDR3 runs to 14 residues. CDR3 nucleotides: TGTGCCAGTAGTATTGGATTGGGCAATCAGCCCCAGCATTTT. Translating it yields CASSIGLGNQPQHF.

This chain's CDR3 is CASTASLFDNSPLHF. Written as DNA, the CDR3 is TGTGCCAGTACGGCCTCCCTTTTTGATAATTCACCCCTCCACTTT. V is TRBV6-5 and J is TRBJ1-6; no reliable D call. The CDR3 has 15 amino acids. V was cut by 9 bases and J by 5 bases, with 17 bases left in between. Germline assignment: CDR1 MNHEY and CDR2 SVGAGI.